Presented here are 30 T cell receptor beta chains from one specimen sequenced in a study of blood T cell repertoires in COVID-19. The protocol was immunoSEQ multiplex PCR, while the TCRdb copy is restricted to in-frame clones and leaves out a portion. The profile shows over 200,000 clones, 70% to 90% of them singletons. What was sequenced was PBMCs or T cells enriched from blood (not recorded which). These receptors came from a man under 40 who had recovered from COVID-19.

The J gene is TRBJ1-2, the V gene TRBV5-1; no reliable D call. The germline V and J ends were trimmed by 2 bases and 4 bases, with 9 bases remaining between them. The CDR3 is 13 amino acids. CDR1 is SGHRS, CDR2 YFSETQ, per germline. CDR3 nucleotide sequence: TGCGCCAGCAGCTTCCTCGGTGTCTATGGCTACACCTTC. This codes for CASSFLGVYGYTF.

The V gene is TRBV6-5, the J gene TRBJ1-2; a possible D gene is TRBD1 (5 bases). Per germline, CDR1 MNHEY and CDR2 SVGAGI. Trimming stripped 5 bases from V and 2 bases from J, with 15 bases between. This CDR3 comprises 15 residues. Written as DNA, the CDR3 is TGTGCCAGCAGTAAACTCACGGGGGGGAACTATGGCTACACCTTC. The encoded protein is CASSKLTGGNYGYTF.

V and J are TRBV10-2 and TRBJ1-1; no definite D call. From germline, CDR1 is WSHSY and CDR2 SAAADI. Trimming left V 4 bases short and J 8 bases short, with 11 bases between. The CDR3 has 12 residues. DNA of the CDR3: TGCGCCAGCAGTGGAGCGGTTGCGGAAGCTTTCTTT. Translated: CASSGAVAEAFF.

The gene calls are TRBV19 and TRBJ2-6; TRBD1 is a possible D gene (6 bases). The ends were cut back, 5 bases at V and 1 base at J, with 15 bases in the middle. The CDR3 consists of 17 residues. The germline V gene encodes CDR1 LNHDA and CDR2 SQIVND (reference sequence). The CDR3 region has the DNA TGTGCCAGTAGTCAGGGCAGGGGTATATCTGGGGCCAACGTCCTGACTTTC. This sequence encodes CASSQGRGISGANVLTF. Complete variable domain (other parts from reference TRBV19 and TRBJ2-6): DGGITQSPKYLFRKEGQNVTLSCEQNLNHDAMYWYRQDPGQGLRLIYYSQIVNDFQKGDIAEGYSVSREKKESFPLTVTSAQKNPTAFYLCASSQGRGISGANVLTFGAGSRLTVL.

In regard to this clone: The same CDR3 is also encoded by other DNA sequences in this sample. This chain joins TRBV6-2 or TRBV6-3 and TRBJ2-2; TRBD2 aligns across 12 bases. The CDR3 consists of 15 residues. Germline CDR1 is MNHEY and CDR2 is SVGEGT. J lost 5 bases, V lost 4 bases, and 2 bases had no gene match. The CDR3 bases are TGTGCCAGCAGTTCAGGACTAGCGGGAACCGGGGAGCTGTTTTTT. This encodes CASSSGLAGTGELFF.

This sequence joins TRBV29-1 and TRBJ2-7; TRBD2 matches 7 bases. Germline V gene data show CDR1 as SQVTM and CDR2 as ANQGSEA. The J segment lost 4 bases and the V segment lost 5 bases, leaving 8 bases of the junction unmatched. The CDR3 sequence is 13 residues long. CDR3 nucleotide sequence: TGCAGCGTTTACGGCGGGGGAACATACGAGCAGTACTTC. Its protein is CSVYGGGTYEQYF.

The genes are TRBV18 and TRBJ2-7; D gene unclear. Deletions cut 3 bases from V and 0 bases from J, with 12 bases between. The CDR3 runs 15 residues. CDR1 is KGHSH and CDR2 is LQKENI in the germline V gene. CDR3 nucleotide sequence: TGTGCCAGCTCACCTCCGAGTCGGGTCTCCTACGAGCAGTACTTC. This translates into CASSPPSRVSYEQYF.

The chain links TRBV19 to TRBJ1-1, with 7 bases that match TRBD1. This CDR3 is built from 12 residues. The germline gives CDR1 LNHDA, CDR2 SQIVND (reference sequence). The V and J ends lost 5 bases and 7 bases, in that order; junction bases with no gene match: 4. The CDR3 is CASSPRDSEAFF. In DNA, the CDR3 is TGTGCCAGTAGTCCCCGGGACAGTGAAGCTTTCTTT.

The J gene is TRBJ1-1, the V gene TRBV9, with D possibly matching TRBD1 (6 bases). The CDR3 has 14 residues. V was trimmed by 5 bases and J by 1 base, leaving 12 bases between them. The V gene's germline CDR1 is SGDLS and CDR2 YYNGEE. The CDR3 region has the DNA TGTGCCAGCAGTGCACTGGGACAGAACACTGAAGCTTTCTTT. Its protein product is CASSALGQNTEAFF. The full variable domain, its missing parts supplied by reference TRBV9 and TRBJ1-1, is DSGVTQTPKHLITATGQRVTLRCSPRSGDLSVYWYQQSLDQGLQFLIQYYNGEERAKGNILERFSAQQFPDLHSELNLSSLELGDSALYFCASSALGQNTEAFFGQGTRLTVV.

The V and J genes are TRBV6-2 or TRBV6-3 and TRBJ2-5, with 8 bases fitting TRBD1. The length of the CDR3 is 15 residues. Germline V lookup: CDR1 MNHEY, CDR2 SVGEGT. The V and J ends lost 2 bases and 3 bases, in that order; junction bases with no gene match: 5. The DNA for the CDR3 is TGTGCCAGCAGTTACCACGAGACAGGGGAAGAGACCCAGTACTTC. Its protein is CASSYHETGEETQYF.

The V and J genes are TRBV19 and TRBJ1-1; D may be TRBD1 (5 bases). Germline loops: CDR1 LNHDA, CDR2 SQIVND (reference sequence). Trimming left V 4 bases short and J 0 bases short, with 9 bases between. The CDR3 consists of 14 residues. CDR3 coding DNA: TGTGCCAGTAGTACGACAGTTATGAACACTGAAGCTTTCTTT. This translates into CASSTTVMNTEAFF.

The gene calls are TRBV7-9 and TRBJ1-6, with D possibly TRBD1 on 6 matching bases. The CDR3 loop spans 15 amino acids. V lost 2 bases and J lost 10, with 15 bases in between. From germline, CDR1 is SEHNR and CDR2 FQNEAQ (reference sequence). This CDR3 reads CASSLRGGFESPLHF. The CDR3 nucleotides are TGTGCCAGCAGCTTAAGGGGGGGTTTTGAATCACCCCTCCACTTT.

This clone was counted at least ten times. J is TRBJ2-2 and V is TRBV15; perhaps TRBD2 as D (6 bases). The CDR3 sequence is 17 residues long. The V gene's germline CDR1 is LNHNV and CDR2 YYDKDF (reference sequence). Trimming stripped 1 base from V and 4 bases from J, with 16 bases between. The CDR3 sequence: CATSRALLGGATGELFF. The CDR3 nucleotides read TGTGCCACCAGCAGAGCCCTCCTGGGGGGAGCCACCGGGGAGCTGTTTTTT.

The chain employs TRBV6-5 and TRBJ2-6; D is unclear. Germline V gene data show CDR1 as MNHEY and CDR2 as SVGAGI. V lost 8 bases to trimming and J lost 3 bases, with 2 bases between them. The length of the CDR3 is 11 residues. The CDR3 spells CASRGANVLTF. DNA of the CDR3: TGTGCCAGCCGTGGGGCCAACGTCCTGACTTTC.

This chain connects TRBV5-4 to TRBJ2-1; 7 nucleotides match TRBD2. V dropped 2 bases and J dropped 1; count of bases not matched to a gene: 6. The CDR3 covers 16 residues. Germline CDR1 SGHNT, CDR2 YYREEE (reference sequence). DNA of the CDR3: TGTGCCAGCAGCTTAAGCGGGACCCTTTCCTACAATGAGCAGTTCTTC. Translated: CASSLSGTLSYNEQFF.

This clone was picked up a small number of times. The gene calls are TRBV19 and TRBJ1-6; no firm D call. Trimming removed 4 bases at V and 0 bases at J, with 4 bases between. CDR1 and CDR2 from the germline V gene are LNHDA and SQIVND (reference sequence). CDR3 length: 14 residues. The CDR3: CASSRSSYNSPLHF. DNA for the CDR3: TGTGCCAGTAGTAGGAGCTCCTATAATTCACCCCTCCACTTT.

The chain carries TRBV11-3 and TRBJ2-1; TRBD2 matches at 11 bases. The trim removed 5 bases at V and 1 base at J, leaving 16 bases unmatched. The V gene's germline CDR1 is SGHNT and CDR2 YENEEA. This CDR3 spans 20 amino acids. CDR3 protein: CASSRAGVAGGSGSYNEQFF. In DNA form, the CDR3 reads TGTGCCAGCAGCCGCGCGGGGGTAGCGGGAGGGTCGGGGTCCTACAATGAGCAGTTCTTC.

This chain connects TRBV14 to TRBJ2-1; D gene ambiguous. Trimming shortened V by 4 bases and J by 0 bases, and 16 bases separated the two germline ends. The CDR3 is made up of 17 amino acids. The germline V gene encodes CDR1 SGHDN and CDR2 FVKESK. CDR3 loop: CASSPSLGLHSYNEQFF. The CDR3 DNA reads TGTGCCAGCAGCCCCAGTCTTGGGCTACACTCCTACAATGAGCAGTTCTTC. The whole variable domain, filled in from reference TRBV14 and TRBJ2-1, reads EAGVTQFPSHSVIEKGQTVTLRCDPISGHDNLYWYRRVMGKEIKFLLHFVKESKQDESGMPNNRFLAERTGGTYSTLKVQPAELEDSGVYFCASSPSLGLHSYNEQFFGPGTRLTVL.

This sequence joins TRBV3-1 (or the pseudogene TRBV3-2) and TRBJ2-5; 11 nucleotides agree with TRBD2. Trimming removed 1 base from V and 2 bases from J; junction bases left unmatched: 12. Germline V gene data show CDR1 as LGHDT and CDR2 as YNNKEL (reference sequence). The length of the CDR3 is 19 residues. CDR3 residues: CASSQGRLAGYPPQETQYF. The CDR3, as DNA: TGTGCCAGCAGCCAAGGGAGACTAGCGGGATATCCCCCTCAAGAGACCCAGTACTTC.

This chain connects TRBV6-5 to TRBJ2-3; 7 bases align to TRBD2. Trimming at V came to 4 bases and at J to 5 bases, leaving 9 bases not matched to a gene. Germline CDR1 reads MNHEY; CDR2 reads SVGAGI. The CDR3 spans 15 residues. The CDR3 DNA reads as TGTGCCAGCAGTTCTTGGGGGAGGGCAGGAGATACGCAGTATTTT. Translating it yields CASSSWGRAGDTQYF.

This chain links TRBV25-1 with TRBJ2-1, with a possible D match to TRBD2 (7 bases). There are 14 residues in the CDR3. Germline V gene lookup returns CDR1 MGHDK and CDR2 SYGVNS. Trimming took off 7 bases at V and 8 bases at J, with 18 bases between the two ends. DNA of the CDR3: TGTGCCAGCAACGGGGGAGGGGGTTTACATGAGCAGTTCTTC. It translates to CASNGGGGLHEQFF.

The rearrangement links TRBV10-3 to TRBJ1-1; possibly TRBD1 for D (5 bases). Germline-derived CDR1 and CDR2 are ENHRY and SYGVKD. The CDR3 has 17 amino acids. The germline V and J ends were trimmed by 4 bases and 0 bases, with 18 bases remaining between them. CDR3 bases: TGTGCCATCAGTGGGGGGGACTCCCGGCCCTTGAACACTGAAGCTTTCTTT. It specifies CAISGGDSRPLNTEAFF.

This clone was picked up one time. This sequence joins TRBV28 and TRBJ1-2, with 7 bases matching TRBD1. The trim removed 6 bases at V and 4 bases at J, leaving 2 bases unmatched. The V gene's germline CDR1 is MDHEN and CDR2 SYDVKM. This CDR3 has 12 amino acids. This CDR3 is CASRRTGYGYTF. The CDR3 DNA follows: TGTGCCAGCAGGAGGACAGGCTATGGCTACACCTTC.

The V call is TRBV6-5, the J call TRBJ1-3; 7 nucleotides agree with TRBD1. The V gene's germline CDR1 is MNHEY and CDR2 SVGAGI. This CDR3 has 14 residues. The trim removed 6 bases at V and 2 bases at J, leaving 4 bases unmatched. As DNA, the CDR3 is TGTGCCAGCAGAACAACAGGGGCTGGAAACACCATATATTTT. Translated: CASRTTGAGNTIYF.

The rearrangement links TRBV29-1 to TRBJ2-5; D remains ambiguous. Looked up from germline, CDR1 is SQVTM and CDR2 is ANQGSEA. The germline V and J ends were trimmed by 3 bases and 1 base, with 12 bases remaining between them. The CDR3 covers 14 residues. CDR3 in amino acids: CSVDWLGLQETQYF. DNA for the CDR3: TGCAGCGTTGACTGGCTAGGTCTCCAAGAGACCCAGTACTTC.

This chain links TRBV5-4 with TRBJ1-2; TRBD1 might be the D (5 bases). Germline-derived CDR1 and CDR2 are SGHNT and YYREEE (reference sequence). Trimming pared 4 bases from V and 0 bases from J, leaving 13 bases between. The length of the CDR3 is 15 residues. DNA for the CDR3: TGTGCCAGCAGCATAATCGGCAGGGCTAACTATGGCTACACCTTC. This translates into CASSIIGRANYGYTF.

The chain uses TRBV12-3 or TRBV12-4 and TRBJ1-2; no definite D call. The CDR3 is 13 amino acids. V was cut by 6 bases and J by 4 bases, with 12 bases left in between. The DNA of the CDR3 is TGTGCCAGCAGCGTACGGGAGAGCTATGGCTACACCTTC. This gives the protein CASSVRESYGYTF.

This chain connects TRBV19 to TRBJ2-5; the D gene is possibly TRBD1 (6 bases). This CDR3 has 14 residues. V lost 2 bases to trimming and J lost 5 bases, with 12 bases between them. Germline CDR1 is LNHDA and CDR2 is SQIVND (reference sequence). The CDR3 sequence: CASSISGQPETQYF. In DNA form, the CDR3 reads TGTGCCAGTAGTATAAGTGGACAGCCCGAGACCCAGTACTTC. Full variable domain (outside the CDR3, taken from reference TRBV19 and TRBJ2-5): DGGITQSPKYLFRKEGQNVTLSCEQNLNHDAMYWYRQDPGQGLRLIYYSQIVNDFQKGDIAEGYSVSREKKESFPLTVTSAQKNPTAFYLCASSISGQPETQYFGPGTRLLVL.

This chain links TRBV4-1 with TRBJ2-1, with D unresolved. Germline V lookup: CDR1 MGHRA, CDR2 YSYEKL. This CDR3 spans 16 amino acids. Trimming removed 3 bases from V and 0 bases from J, with 12 bases in between. In DNA form, the CDR3 reads TGCGCCAGCAGCCACCTGAGAGTTGGCTCCTACAATGAGCAGTTCTTC. Translating it yields CASSHLRVGSYNEQFF.

The genes are TRBV10-2 and TRBJ2-2, with D tentatively TRBD2 (6 bases). V was cut by 5 bases and J by 5 bases, with 9 bases left in between. The CDR3 runs to 13 residues. CDR1 WSHSY and CDR2 SAAADI come from the germline V gene. The CDR3 region has the DNA TGCGCCAGCAGTACACGGGGGACCGGGGAGCTGTTTTTT. Protein product: CASSTRGTGELFF.